The T cell receptor beta chain under discussion was sequenced for a study of T cell responses to AZD1222 COVID-19 vaccine. Here immunoSEQ multiplex PCR was the method, and the copy in TCRdb shows in-frame clones only, minus some. The sample yields roughly 130,000 clones, around 90% seen once. The ends were cut back, 5 bases at V and 9 bases at J, with 20 bases in the middle. This CDR3 has 15 amino acids. CDR1 SSHAT and CDR2 FNYEAQ come from the germline V gene (reference sequence). This rearrangement joins TRBV7-7 to TRBJ2-1; D is unclear. Sequenced material: peripheral blood, taken on day 0 of AZD1222 vaccination. The TCR originated in an adult in good health. The CDR3 here is CASSAGPVGQSEQFF. DNA for the CDR3: TGTGCCAGCAGCGCCGGCCCCGTCGGGCAGAGTGAGCAGTTCTTC.